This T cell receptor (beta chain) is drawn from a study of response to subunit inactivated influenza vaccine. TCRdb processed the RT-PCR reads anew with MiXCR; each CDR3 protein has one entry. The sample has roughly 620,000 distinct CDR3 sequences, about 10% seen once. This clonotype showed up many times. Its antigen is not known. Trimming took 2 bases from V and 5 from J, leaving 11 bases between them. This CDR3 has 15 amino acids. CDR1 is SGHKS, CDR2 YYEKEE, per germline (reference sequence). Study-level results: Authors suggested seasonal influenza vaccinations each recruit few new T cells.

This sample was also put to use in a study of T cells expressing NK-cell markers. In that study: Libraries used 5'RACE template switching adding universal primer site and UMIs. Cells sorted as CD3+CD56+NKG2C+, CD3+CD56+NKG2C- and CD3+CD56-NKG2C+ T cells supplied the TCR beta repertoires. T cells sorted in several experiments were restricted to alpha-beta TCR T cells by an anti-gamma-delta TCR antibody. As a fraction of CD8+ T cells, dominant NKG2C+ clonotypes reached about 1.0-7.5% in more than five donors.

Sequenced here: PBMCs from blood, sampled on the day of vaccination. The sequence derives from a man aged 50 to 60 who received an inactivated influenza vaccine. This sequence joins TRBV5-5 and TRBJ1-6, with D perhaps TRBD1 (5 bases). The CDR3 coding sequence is TGTGCCAGCAGCTTCTCAGGGTATAATAATTCACCCCTCCACTTT. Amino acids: CASSFSGYNNSPLHF. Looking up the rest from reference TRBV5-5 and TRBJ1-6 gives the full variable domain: DAGVTQSPTHLIKTRGQQVTLRCSPISGHKSVSWYQQVLGQGPQFIFQYYEKEERGRGNFPDRFSARQFPNYSSELNVNALLLGDSALYLCASSFSGYNNSPLHFGNGTRLTVT.